This entry lists 12 T cell receptor beta chains sequenced from one sample in a study of blood T cell repertoires in COVID-19. Using immunoSEQ multiplex PCR, the repertoire was profiled, and TCRdb retains in-frame clones only, with some absent. The sample carries 150,000 to 200,000 clones, around 90% recorded once. The sequenced material came from peripheral blood. These receptors were taken from a man in his forties or fifties who had recovered from COVID-19.

The CDR3 region has the DNA TGTGCCAGCAGTTTAGCCCGATGGGGACTAGCGGGGGGAAACACCGGGGAGCTGTTTTTT. Encoded protein: CASSLARWGLAGGNTGELFF. The chain couples TRBV28 to TRBJ2-2; TRBD2 matches 15 bases. The trim removed 2 bases at V and 2 bases at J, leaving 9 bases unmatched. Looked up from germline, CDR1 is MDHEN and CDR2 is SYDVKM. The CDR3 loop spans 20 amino acids.

The V gene is TRBV19, the J gene TRBJ2-7; 9 nucleotides line up with TRBD1. This CDR3 comprises 14 residues. The V segment lost 3 bases and the J segment 6 bases; nucleotides outside the gene matches: 6. From germline, CDR1 is LNHDA and CDR2 SQIVND (reference sequence). The CDR3 DNA sequence: TGTGCCAGTAGTATCGGGACAGGGCTCACCGAGCAGTACTTC. Translated: CASSIGTGLTEQYF. The complete variable domain, with remaining parts taken from reference TRBV19 and TRBJ2-7, reads DGGITQSPKYLFRKEGQNVTLSCEQNLNHDAMYWYRQDPGQGLRLIYYSQIVNDFQKGDIAEGYSVSREKKESFPLTVTSAQKNPTAFYLCASSIGTGLTEQYFGPGTRLTVT.

The rearrangement joins TRBV4-2 to TRBJ1-4, with TRBD1 matching 8 bases. CDR3 length: 16 amino acids. Germline-derived CDR1 and CDR2 are LGHNA and YNFKEQ. Trimming removed 3 bases from V and 6 bases from J; junction bases left unmatched: 9. In DNA, the CDR3 is TGTGCCAGCAGCCATAACCCTTCAGGGGGCGATGAAAAACTGTTTTTT. It translates to CASSHNPSGGDEKLFF.

The chain uses TRBV30 and TRBJ2-3, with a weak D call TRBD1 (5 bases). The CDR3 runs 12 residues. The germline V gene has CDR1 GTSNPN and CDR2 SVGIG (reference sequence). V was trimmed by 4 bases and J by 5 bases, leaving 10 bases between them. The DNA for the CDR3 is TGTGCCTGGACCTCTAGGGGAGATACGCAGTATTTT. Protein: CAWTSRGDTQYF.

The chain joins TRBV7-8 to TRBJ2-1, with 10 bases identical to TRBD2. Germline CDR1 and CDR2: SGHVS and FQNEAQ. The CDR3 covers 15 residues. Trimming at V came to 4 bases and at J to 5 bases, leaving 5 bases not matched to a gene. In DNA form, the CDR3 reads TGTGCCAGCAGCTACTCGGGGACTAGCGACAATGAGCAGTTCTTC. Translating gives CASSYSGTSDNEQFF.

This chain links TRBV6-1 with TRBJ1-2; no definite D call. Germline CDR1 and CDR2: MNHNS and SASEGT. Trimming shortened V by 3 bases and J by 5 bases, and 16 bases separated the two germline ends. This CDR3 is 15 amino acids long. The CDR3: CASSESGRHLYGYTF. In nucleotides, the CDR3 is TGTGCCAGCAGTGAGTCCGGGAGACACCTATATGGCTACACCTTC.

The chain joins TRBV5-4 to TRBJ1-2; 8 nucleotides line up with TRBD1. The germline gives CDR1 SGHNT, CDR2 YYREEE (reference sequence). After removal of 4 bases from V and 2 bases from J, the junction contained 7 bases not matched to a gene. The CDR3 runs to 15 residues. The DNA of the CDR3 is TGTGCCAGCAGCAGGACAGGGCTGGAGAACTATGGCTACACCTTC. This encodes CASSRTGLENYGYTF.

The rearrangement uses TRBV7-9 and TRBJ1-2, with D possibly matching TRBD1 (6 bases). V lost 5 bases and J lost 4, with 14 bases in between. The CDR3 is made up of 14 amino acids. The V gene's germline CDR1 is SEHNR and CDR2 FQNEAQ (reference sequence). CDR3 residues: CASSHRTEIYGYTF. The CDR3 region has the DNA TGTGCCAGCAGCCACCGGACAGAAATCTATGGCTACACCTTC.

This clone turned up a few times. This chain joins TRBV6-4 and TRBJ2-3, with TRBD2 matching 7 bases. Germline V CDR1 and CDR2: MRHNA, SNTAGT. V shed 5 bases and J 2 bases; nucleotides not matched to a gene: 4. The CDR3 has 14 residues. CDR3 sequence (DNA): TGTGCCAGCAGTATCGCGGGAGACACAGATACGCAGTATTTT. It translates to CASSIAGDTDTQYF.

This chain joins TRBV5-5 and TRBJ1-2, with D possibly matching TRBD1 (6 bases). The length of the CDR3 is 14 residues. V lost 0 bases to trimming and J lost 6 bases, with 12 bases between them. The germline gives CDR1 SGHKS, CDR2 YYEKEE (reference sequence). The CDR3 spells CASSLGLRGDGYTF. The CDR3 coding sequence is TGTGCCAGCAGCTTGGGTCTCAGGGGCGATGGCTACACCTTC.

J is TRBJ1-2 and V is TRBV6-2 or TRBV6-3; a possible D gene is TRBD1 (5 bases). There are 15 residues in the CDR3. The ends were cut back, 4 bases at V and 1 base at J, with 13 bases in the middle. The germline gives CDR1 MNHEY, CDR2 SVGEGT. CDR3 residues: CASSSLGGFNYGYTF. CDR3 bases: TGTGCCAGCAGTTCCCTCGGGGGATTTAACTATGGCTACACCTTC.

The chain recombines TRBV19 with TRBJ1-1; D is ambiguous. V was shortened by 2 bases and J by 5 bases, with 6 bases between the two germline ends. CDR1 LNHDA and CDR2 SQIVND come from the germline V gene (reference sequence). This CDR3 comprises 12 residues. The CDR3 spells CASSIHGTEAFF. The CDR3 DNA reads TGTGCCAGTAGTATACACGGTACTGAAGCTTTCTTT.